The 15 T cell receptor beta chains given below trace back to one sample, sequenced in a study of CD8 T cells in ankylosing spondylitis. TCRdb redid the calling of the 5' RACE reads with MiXCR, one entry per CDR3 protein. The sample holds tens of thousands of distinct CDR3 sequences, 27% seen once. The material sequenced was blood, either unsorted or a sorted T cell fraction (not recorded which). These receptors were taken from a male donor with ankylosing spondylitis or in good health (not recorded which).

This clonotype was seen at least ten times. This sequence joins TRBV9 and TRBJ1-1, with 7 bases matching TRBD1. The CDR3 consists of 14 residues. Germline V gene data show CDR1 as SGDLS and CDR2 as YYNGEE. The junction had 8 bases not matched to a gene; V was cut back by 4 bases and J by 5 bases. CDR3 in DNA: TGTGCCAGCAGCCCTGAGACAGGGTATACTGAAGCTTTCTTT. This sequence encodes CASSPETGYTEAFF.

The chain couples TRBV20-1 to TRBJ2-3, with D possibly TRBD2 on 5 matching bases. V was clipped by 5 bases and J by 0 bases, with 15 bases between them. This CDR3 has 15 residues. The germline gives CDR1 DFQATT, CDR2 SNEGSKA (reference sequence). This CDR3 reads CSAPLGSGSTDTQYF. The CDR3, as DNA: TGCAGTGCTCCCTTGGGAAGCGGAAGCACAGATACGCAGTATTTT.

There are a few counts of this clonotype. This chain links TRBV7-2 with TRBJ1-4; unclear D gene. This CDR3 is built from 14 residues. CDR1 is SGHTA and CDR2 is FQGNSA in the germline V gene. V lost 5 bases, J lost 6 bases, and 13 bases lay in between. The CDR3 here is CASSPTPRYEKLFF. CDR3 sequence (DNA): TGTGCCAGCAGCCCCACGCCTAGATATGAAAAACTGTTTTTT.

This chain connects TRBV4-2 to TRBJ1-1; weak D call: TRBD1 (6 bases). The CDR3 sequence is 16 residues long. Trimming left V 4 bases short and J 0 bases short, with 15 bases between. The germline V gene encodes CDR1 LGHNA and CDR2 YNFKEQ. The CDR3 bases are TGTGCCAGCAGCCGATCGGCAGGGGAAGTGAACACTGAAGCTTTCTTT. The encoded protein is CASSRSAGEVNTEAFF.

The chain recombines TRBV7-8 with TRBJ2-3, with D maybe TRBD1 (6 bases). Looked up from germline, CDR1 is SGHVS and CDR2 is FQNEAQ. The CDR3 extends over 12 amino acids. V was trimmed by 4 bases and J by 10 bases, leaving 12 bases between them. As DNA, the CDR3 is TGTGCCAGCAGCTGGAACAGGGTAGCGCAGTATTTT. Protein sequence: CASSWNRVAQYF.

CDR3 sequence: CASSFTGSTTNEKLFF. The CDR3 bases are TGTGCCAGCAGCTTCACAGGGAGCACAACTAATGAAAAACTGTTTTTT. The V gene is TRBV5-5, the J gene TRBJ1-4; tentatively, D is TRBD1 (6 bases). This CDR3 spans 16 amino acids. With 2 bases removed from V and 0 bases from J, the gap between germline ends came to 11 bases. CDR1 is SGHKS and CDR2 is YYEKEE in the germline V gene (reference sequence).

In DNA, the CDR3 is TGTGCCAGCAGCTTGGAACGGGAAGAAAAACTGTTTTTT. It specifies CASSLEREEKLFF. This rearrangement joins TRBV5-6 to TRBJ1-4; D is ambiguous. V was pared by 0 bases and J by 8 bases, with 8 bases between. The germline V gene encodes CDR1 SGHDT and CDR2 YYEEEE. This CDR3 region has 13 residues.

This clonotype was seen many times. J is TRBJ1-5 and V is TRBV20-1; D unresolved. This CDR3 has 15 amino acids. Between the trimmed V and J ends, which lost 3 bases and 4 bases, there was a span of 16 bases. In germline, CDR1 is DFQATT, CDR2 SNEGSKA (reference sequence). The CDR3 region is CSASEGRLRNQPQHF. The DNA of the CDR3 is TGCAGTGCTAGCGAAGGGAGGCTGAGGAATCAGCCCCAGCATTTT.

The V and J genes are TRBV12-3 or TRBV12-4 and TRBJ1-1; no clear D gene. The CDR3 is made up of 14 amino acids. The V gene lost 2 bases and the J gene lost 5 bases, with 12 bases spanning the gap. The CDR3 bases are TGTGCCAGCAGTTTATGGGTTGGTGTAACTGAAGCTTTCTTT. It encodes CASSLWVGVTEAFF.

This chain uses TRBV25-1 with TRBJ2-7, with TRBD1 matching 7 bases. Germline CDR1 and CDR2: MGHDK and SYGVNS. The CDR3 runs 14 residues. With 4 bases clipped from V and 7 bases from J, the junction kept 10 bases outside the gene matches. The CDR3 sequence: CASSADRVRVEQYV. The DNA of the CDR3 is TGTGCCAGCAGTGCTGACAGGGTAAGGGTAGAGCAGTACGTC.

This clonotype came up a few times. The junction and the germline gene differ at one end; a read error may be behind it. V usage is TRBV3-1 and J usage is TRBJ1-6, with D perhaps TRBD1 (5 bases). The CDR3 extends over 12 amino acids. Germline assignment: CDR1 LGHDT and CDR2 YNNKEL (reference sequence). The CDR3 DNA reads TGTGCCAGCAGCCAAGAAAGCGGGGCCCTGAACTTT. Translated, it gives CASSQESGALNF.

V is TRBV15 and J is TRBJ2-2; TRBD2 is a possible D gene (5 bases). Germline lookup yields CDR1 LNHNV and CDR2 YYDKDF (reference sequence). CDR3 length: 15 amino acids. V was pared by 0 bases and J by 6 bases, with 11 bases between. The CDR3 here is CATSRDYSEAGELFF. The DNA for the CDR3 is TGTGCCACCAGCAGAGATTATTCGGAGGCCGGGGAGCTGTTTTTT.

The chain combines TRBV24-1 with TRBJ2-3; D is undetermined. Trimming took 3 bases from V and 0 from J, leaving 3 bases between them. CDR1 is KGHDR and CDR2 is SFDVKD in the germline V gene. The CDR3 totals 13 residues. The CDR3 sequence: CATSDDSTDTQYF. The CDR3 DNA sequence: TGTGCCACCAGTGATGACAGCACAGATACGCAGTATTTT.

A few counts support this clonotype. The V call is TRBV12-3 or TRBV12-4, the J call TRBJ2-1; D unclear. The V end lost 11 bases, the J end lost 8 bases, and 16 bases lay between the germline ends. There are 12 residues in the CDR3. CDR3 in DNA: TGTGCCCTTAAACTGAACAAGCATGAGCAGTTCTTC. Translating gives CALKLNKHEQFF.

The count of this clonotype is one. V is TRBV5-1 and J is TRBJ2-1; the match to TRBD1 covers 9 bases. J gave up 7 bases and V 0 bases, and 5 bases lay outside the gene matches. The CDR3 has 15 amino acids. Germline V gives CDR1 SGHRS, CDR2 YFSETQ. This CDR3 reads CASSLGDRDMNEQFF. The CDR3 nucleotides are TGCGCCAGCAGCTTGGGGGACAGGGATATGAATGAGCAGTTCTTC.